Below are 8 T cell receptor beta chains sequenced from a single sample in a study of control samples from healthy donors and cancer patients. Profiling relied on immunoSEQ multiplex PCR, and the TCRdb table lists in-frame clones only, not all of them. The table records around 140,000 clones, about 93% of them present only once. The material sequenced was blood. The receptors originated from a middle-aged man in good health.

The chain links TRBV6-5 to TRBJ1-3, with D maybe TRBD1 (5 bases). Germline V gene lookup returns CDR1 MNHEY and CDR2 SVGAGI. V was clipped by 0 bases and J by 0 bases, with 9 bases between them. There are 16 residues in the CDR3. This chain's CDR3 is CASSYSTVTSGNTIYF. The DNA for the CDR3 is TGTGCCAGCAGTTACTCGACAGTTACCTCTGGAAACACCATATATTTT.

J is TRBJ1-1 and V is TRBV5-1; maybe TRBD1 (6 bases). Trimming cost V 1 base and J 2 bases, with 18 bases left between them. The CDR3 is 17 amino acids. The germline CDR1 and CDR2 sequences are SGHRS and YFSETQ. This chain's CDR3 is CASSLLGQGTPNTEAFF. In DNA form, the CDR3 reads TGCGCCAGCAGCTTGTTGGGCCAGGGGACACCTAACACTGAAGCTTTCTTT.

The CDR3 protein is CASSLVEYEQYF. DNA for the CDR3: TGTGCCAGCAGCTTAGTAGAATACGAGCAGTACTTC. The rearrangement joins TRBV7-2 to TRBJ2-7; D remains ambiguous. The CDR3 contains 12 residues. Germline-derived CDR1 and CDR2 are SGHTA and FQGNSA. Trimming shortened V by 1 base and J by 4 bases, and 5 bases separated the two germline ends.

CDR3 nucleotide sequence: TGTGCCACCAGTGATTCAGGGGGGACAGATACGCAGTATTTT. Translation gives CATSDSGGTDTQYF. J is TRBJ2-3 and V is TRBV24-1; weak D call: TRBD1 (7 bases). The ends were cut back, 2 bases at V and 3 bases at J, with 8 bases in the middle. Looked up from germline, CDR1 is KGHDR and CDR2 is SFDVKD. There are 14 residues in the CDR3.

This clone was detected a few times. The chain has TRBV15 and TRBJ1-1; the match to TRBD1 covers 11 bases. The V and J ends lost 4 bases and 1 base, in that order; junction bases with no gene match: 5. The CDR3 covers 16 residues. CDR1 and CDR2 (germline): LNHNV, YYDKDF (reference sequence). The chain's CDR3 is CATSTRTGGPNTEAFF. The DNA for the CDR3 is TGTGCCACCAGCACTCGGACAGGGGGCCCGAACACTGAAGCTTTCTTT. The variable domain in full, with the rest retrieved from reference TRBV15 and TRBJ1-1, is DAMVIQNPRYQVTQFGKPVTLSCSQTLNHNVMYWYQQKSSQAPKLLFHYYDKDFNNEADTPDNFQSRRPNTSFCFLDIRSPGLGDTAMYLCATSTRTGGPNTEAFFGQGTRLTVV.

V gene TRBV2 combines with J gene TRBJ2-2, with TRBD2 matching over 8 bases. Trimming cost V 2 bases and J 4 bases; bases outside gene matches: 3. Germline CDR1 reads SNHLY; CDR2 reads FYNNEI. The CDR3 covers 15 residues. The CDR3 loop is CASSERAGGTGELFF. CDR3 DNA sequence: TGTGCCAGCAGTGAACGCGCGGGAGGCACCGGGGAGCTGTTTTTT. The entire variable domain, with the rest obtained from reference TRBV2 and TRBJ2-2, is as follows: EPEVTQTPSHQVTQMGQEVILRCVPISNHLYFYWYRQILGQKVEFLVSFYNNEISEKSEIFDDQFSVERPDGSNFTLKIRSTKLEDSAMYFCASSERAGGTGELFFGEGSRLTVL.

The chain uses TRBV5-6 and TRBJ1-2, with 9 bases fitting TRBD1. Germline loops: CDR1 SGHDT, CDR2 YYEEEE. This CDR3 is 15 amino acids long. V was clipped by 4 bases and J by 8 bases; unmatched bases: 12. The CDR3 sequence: CASSQSGTGRGGYTF. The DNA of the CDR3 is TGTGCCAGCAGCCAGTCAGGGACAGGGCGAGGCGGCTACACCTTC.

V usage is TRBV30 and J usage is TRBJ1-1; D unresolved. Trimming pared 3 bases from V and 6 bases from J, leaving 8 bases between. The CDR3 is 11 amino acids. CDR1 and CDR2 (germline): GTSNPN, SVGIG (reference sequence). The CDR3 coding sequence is TGTGCCTGGAGCGATCGTTCTGAAGCTTTCTTT. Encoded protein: CAWSDRSEAFF.